The present TCR beta chain was sequenced within a study of blood T cell repertoires in COVID-19. Some clones are missing from TCRdb's copy, which holds only in-frame ones; the method was immunoSEQ multiplex PCR. This table holds around 200,000 clones, roughly 90% found once. The CDR3 has 20 amino acids. The germline V gene has CDR1 LGHDT and CDR2 YNNKEL (reference sequence). V shed 2 bases, J shed 3 bases, and the junction held 13 bases outside the gene matches. Seattle's enrolled individuals joined amid active infection and were then monitored longitudinally. The sample comprised peripheral blood. The TCR was taken from a woman aged 60-75 years with COVID-19, enrolled during active disease. V and J are TRBV3-1 (or the pseudogene TRBV3-2) and TRBJ2-7; 16 nucleotides line up with TRBD2. The CDR3 DNA follows: TGTGCCAGCAGCCAAAAGAGTCGCGGGACTAGCGGGAGGGTTGACTACGAGCAGTACTTC. Its protein product is CASSQKSRGTSGRVDYEQYF.